This T cell receptor (beta chain) comes out of a study of blood T cell repertoires in COVID-19. The germline gives CDR1 LNHDA, CDR2 SQIVND (reference sequence). The ends were cut back, 3 bases at V and 0 bases at J, with 14 bases in the middle. The CDR3 contains 17 residues. Profiling relied on immunoSEQ multiplex PCR, and the TCRdb table lists in-frame clones only, not all of them. The data show some 460,000 clones, around 89% seen once. The specimen was peripheral blood. This rearrangement joins TRBV19 to TRBJ2-2; D might be TRBD1 (6 bases). The receptor's source is a woman aged 25-40 years with acute or convalescent COVID-19. CDR3 sequence reads: CASSIVPGQTNTGELFF. The CDR3 DNA reads as TGTGCCAGTAGTATTGTCCCGGGACAAACGAACACCGGGGAGCTGTTTTTT.